Listed here are 22 T cell receptor beta chains from one sample, sequenced in a study of response to subunit inactivated influenza vaccine (dated by TCRdb to 2016 to 2019). Library prep was done by RT-PCR. The reads were generated on an Illumina HiSeq 2500. The public reads were run again by TCRdb, first through fastp at Q25 and then through MiXCR, and only productive beta chains were kept. Each entry is one CDR3 protein sequence, shown with its most common DNA and genes. Within this sample are 650,000 or so distinct CDR3 sequences, with 14% of them counted one time only. Of the sample, 7.5% to 8% falls within the top ten clones. The specimen was PBMCs from blood, collected roughly 2 weeks before vaccination. The receptor set was obtained from a man in his forties or fifties who received an inactivated influenza vaccine. Donor details come from another sample of the same person, matched by shared clones.

This clonotype was counted only a few times. J is TRBJ2-1 and V is TRBV6-1; 7 bases fit TRBD2. V gave up 1 base and J gave up 12 bases; unmatched junction bases: 0. This CDR3 is 11 amino acids long. Germline CDR1 is MNHNS and CDR2 is SASEGT. The CDR3 spells CASSEGGGQFF. The CDR3 coding sequence is TGTGCCAGCAGTGAAGGCGGGGGGCAGTTCTTC.

This sequence joins TRBV7-6 and TRBJ1-1; D is perhaps TRBD1 (5 bases). This CDR3 has 15 residues. Germline CDR1 and CDR2: SGHVS and FNYEAQ. Trimming stripped 5 bases from V and 0 bases from J, with 13 bases between. This CDR3 is CASSPRGLMNTEAFF. In nucleotides, the CDR3 is TGTGCCAGCAGCCCGAGGGGACTAATGAACACTGAAGCTTTCTTT.

This clonotype has ten or more counts. The V and J genes are TRBV4-3 and TRBJ2-1; 8 bases fit TRBD1. Germline CDR1 is LGHNA and CDR2 is YSLEER. V trimming: 4 bases; J trimming: 3 bases; junction bases outside the gene matches: 8. The CDR3 has 16 amino acids. CDR3 region: CASSRLVTGDYNEQFF. Written as DNA, the CDR3 is TGCGCCAGCAGCCGCCTGGTGACAGGGGACTACAATGAGCAGTTCTTC.

V gene TRBV6-2 or TRBV6-3 combines with J gene TRBJ2-2; tentative D call: TRBD2 (6 bases). The CDR3 covers 15 residues. Trimming pared 6 bases from V and 5 bases from J, leaving 16 bases between. CDR1 and CDR2 from the germline V gene are MNHEY and SVGEGT. CDR3 residues: CASRPRTKGTGELFF. CDR3 bases: TGTGCCAGCAGGCCTAGGACTAAGGGAACCGGGGAGCTGTTTTTT.

This chain joins TRBV27 and TRBJ2-1; no firm D call. The CDR3 loop spans 14 amino acids. Germline lookup yields CDR1 MNHEY and CDR2 SMNVEV (reference sequence). V lost 3 bases and J 5 bases, leaving 11 bases between the germline ends. In nucleotides, the CDR3 is TGTGCCAGCAGTTTCGGTGGGGTACACAATGAGCAGTTCTTC. As protein: CASSFGGVHNEQFF.

In its sample, this clonotype was seen a few times. V is TRBV25-1 and J is TRBJ2-5, with D possibly TRBD2 on 5 matching bases. CDR3 length: 14 amino acids. CDR1 is MGHDK, CDR2 SYGVNS, per germline. V was cut by 5 bases and J by 2 bases, with 12 bases left in between. CDR3 sequence: CASSLSGDQETQYF. CDR3 nucleotide sequence: TGTGCCAGCAGTCTAAGCGGAGATCAAGAGACCCAGTACTTC.

This clonotype was detected a few times. The chain is built from TRBV20-1 and TRBJ2-6, with a weak D call TRBD1 (6 bases). The CDR3 extends over 14 amino acids. The V gene's germline CDR1 is DFQATT and CDR2 SNEGSKA (reference sequence). The V end was cut by 6 bases, the J end by 4 bases, with 13 bases between. The CDR3 region has the DNA TGCAGTGCCCCCAGGGGATCCGGGGCCAACGTCCTGACTTTC. Its translation: CSAPRGSGANVLTF.

There are many counts of this clonotype. The chain recombines TRBV5-1 with TRBJ2-3; D remains unclear. The V gene lost 4 bases and the J gene lost 1 base, with 10 bases spanning the gap. The CDR3 has 14 amino acids. Germline V gene lookup returns CDR1 SGHRS and CDR2 YFSETQ. The CDR3 DNA sequence: TGCGCCAGCAGCACCCAAGGAGGCACAGATACGCAGTATTTT. It codes for CASSTQGGTDTQYF. Looking up the rest from reference TRBV5-1 and TRBJ2-3 gives the full variable domain: KAGVTQTPRYLIKTRGQQVTLSCSPISGHRSVSWYQQTPGQGLQFLFEYFSETQRNKGNFPGRFSGRQFSNSRSEMNVSTLELGDSALYLCASSTQGGTDTQYFGPGTRLTVL.

The table lists this clonotype with many counts. In nucleotides, the CDR3 is TGTGCCAGCAGCCAGGGGGCGAAGTTATTCAATGAGCAGTTCTTC. This translates into CASSQGAKLFNEQFF. V is TRBV3-1 and J is TRBJ2-1; tentatively, D is TRBD1 (6 bases). This CDR3 comprises 15 residues. V lost 3 bases and J 6 bases, leaving 15 bases between the germline ends. Per the germline V gene, CDR1 is LGHDT and CDR2 is YNNKEL (reference sequence).

At least ten counts were recorded for this clonotype. This chain uses TRBV12-3 or TRBV12-4 with TRBJ1-5, with D maybe TRBD1 (5 bases). Trimming stripped 5 bases from V and 9 bases from J, with 14 bases between. This CDR3 region has 13 residues. The CDR3 here is CASSAGTVGPQHF. Here the CDR3 DNA reads TGTGCCAGCAGTGCAGGGACGGTGGGGCCCCAGCATTTT.

This clonotype was seen only a few times. The chain uses TRBV10-3 and TRBJ2-1; 7 nucleotides align to TRBD1. The CDR3 has 16 residues. Germline V gene sequence: CDR1 ENHRY, CDR2 SYGVKD. The ends lost 0 bases at V and 8 bases at J; junction bases unmatched: 10. The CDR3 spells CAISESRQGGYYEQFF. The CDR3 region has the DNA TGTGCCATCAGTGAGTCCAGACAGGGTGGGTACTATGAGCAGTTCTTC.

This clonotype came up many times. The chain employs TRBV27 and TRBJ1-1; tentatively, D is TRBD1 (5 bases). V was cut by 4 bases and J by 3 bases, with 12 bases left in between. The CDR3 runs 14 residues. Germline V gene data show CDR1 as MNHEY and CDR2 as SMNVEV (reference sequence). The CDR3 region has the DNA TGTGCCAGCAGTTGGCGGGGGGGGGACACTGAAGCTTTCTTT. Encoded protein: CASSWRGGDTEAFF.

The genes are TRBV20-1 and TRBJ2-1, with 10 bases that match TRBD1. V shed 5 bases, J shed 9 bases, and the junction held 10 bases outside the gene matches. Germline CDR1 is DFQATT and CDR2 is SNEGSKA (reference sequence). The CDR3 is 14 amino acids. The CDR3 DNA follows: TGCAGTGCTTTAACCGGGACAGGGGCTGGTGAGCAGTTCTTC. Its protein product is CSALTGTGAGEQFF.

CDR3 DNA: TGCAGCGTTATCCGGGACCTTTACTACGAGCAGTACTTC. Protein product: CSVIRDLYYEQYF. The J gene is TRBJ2-7, the V gene TRBV29-1; either TRBD1 or TRBD2 may supply D (5 bases each). V dropped 5 bases and J dropped 3 bases, with 14 bases sitting between them. The CDR3 extends over 13 amino acids. Germline V gene sequence: CDR1 SQVTM, CDR2 ANQGSEA.

This chain links TRBV5-1 with TRBJ2-3; D is possibly TRBD2 (5 bases). Germline V CDR1 and CDR2: SGHRS, YFSETQ. The CDR3 loop spans 14 amino acids. V dropped 0 bases and J dropped 6 bases, with 11 bases sitting between them. The DNA of the CDR3 is TGCGCCAGCAGCTTGGGAGCGGCGACGGATACGCAGTATTTT. It yields the protein CASSLGAATDTQYF.

This clonotype was seen only a few times. The DNA for the CDR3 is TGTGCCAGCAGGGGGACAGGGTACTATGGCTACACCTTC. This translates into CASRGTGYYGYTF. This rearrangement joins TRBV6-1 to TRBJ1-2; TRBD1 aligns across 9 bases. From germline, CDR1 is MNHNS and CDR2 SASEGT. This CDR3 region has 13 residues. Trimming took 6 bases from V and 3 from J; bases not matched to a gene: 2.

This clonotype turned up a few times. The V gene is TRBV27, the J gene TRBJ2-3, with 9 bases matching TRBD2. Trimming at V came to 2 bases and at J to 4 bases, leaving 7 bases not matched to a gene. The germline V gene has CDR1 MNHEY and CDR2 SMNVEV (reference sequence). The CDR3 totals 16 residues. In DNA form, the CDR3 reads TGTGCCAGCAGTTTAAAGGGCGGGAGGGTTTCAGATACGCAGTATTTT. The encoded protein is CASSLKGGRVSDTQYF.

The chain uses TRBV5-1 and TRBJ2-5; 7 nucleotides match TRBD1. CDR1 is SGHRS and CDR2 is YFSETQ in the germline V gene. V lost 4 bases and J lost 5; bases outside the gene matches: 8. This CDR3 spans 14 amino acids. The CDR3 region has the DNA TGCGCCAGCAGCGATGGAAGGGGGCGGGAGACCCAGTACTTC. Its protein product is CASSDGRGRETQYF.

This clonotype was detected many times. This chain connects TRBV12-3 or TRBV12-4 to TRBJ2-7, with D possibly TRBD1 on 5 matching bases. Deletions cut 6 bases from V and 0 bases from J, with 12 bases between. The CDR3 extends over 14 amino acids. This CDR3 reads CASSQDSFSYEQYF. The DNA of the CDR3 is TGTGCCAGCAGCCAAGACAGTTTCTCCTACGAGCAGTACTTC.

Many counts were recorded for this clonotype. The V gene is TRBV3-1, the J gene TRBJ2-1; D is undetermined. The germline CDR1 and CDR2 sequences are LGHDT and YNNKEL (reference sequence). V lost 2 bases to trimming and J lost 4 bases, with 3 bases between them. The CDR3 has 12 residues. In nucleotides, the CDR3 is TGTGCCAGCAGCCAATTGTACAATGAGCAGTTCTTC. It yields the protein CASSQLYNEQFF.

In its sample, this clonotype was seen once. This chain links TRBV11-2 with TRBJ2-7; D is unclear. CDR1 is SGHAT and CDR2 is FQNNGV in the germline V gene. The CDR3 consists of 13 residues. The V gene lost 1 base and the J gene lost 7 bases, with 11 bases spanning the gap. CDR3 amino acids: CASSLAPLREQYF. In DNA form, the CDR3 reads TGTGCCAGCAGCTTAGCCCCCTTAAGGGAGCAGTACTTC.

This clonotype was seen a handful of times. J is TRBJ2-5 and V is TRBV2; 10 bases agree with TRBD2. This CDR3 has 16 amino acids. Germline assignment: CDR1 SNHLY and CDR2 FYNNEI. Trimming at V came to 4 bases and at J to 5 bases, leaving 10 bases not matched to a gene. Here the CDR3 DNA reads TGTGCCAGCAGTGCGACAGCGGGAGGGACCCGCGAGACCCAGTACTTC. It is translated as CASSATAGGTRETQYF.